Following are 5 T cell receptor beta chains from one sample sequenced in a study of cytomegalovirus exposure and HLA in healthy donors. 60 Vbeta and 13 Jbeta primers were used in PCR. Sequencing was performed with immunoSEQ multiplex PCR; in TCRdb, only in-frame clones are kept and a portion is missing. The repertoire holds about 120,000 clones, with around three quarters as singletons. Sequences were obtained from PBMCs. The receptors were sampled from a man aged 50 to 60 in good health and CMV-seropositive.

The genes are TRBV23-1 and TRBJ2-5; 7 positions agree with TRBD1. TRBV23-1 is sorted into the ORF group, with uncertain function. Trimming removed 1 base from V and 11 bases from J; junction bases left unmatched: 19. The CDR3 contains 17 residues. The CDR3 DNA is TGCGCCAGCAGTCAATTTGGGTCCCCAGGGGGATCGGGTGAGCAGTACTTC. Amino acid sequence: CASSQFGSPGGSGEQYF.

This sequence joins TRBV9 and TRBJ2-3; 10 positions match TRBD2. From germline, CDR1 is SGDLS and CDR2 YYNGEE. V lost 3 bases to trimming and J lost 8 bases; unmatched junction nucleotides: 9. This CDR3 contains 15 residues. The CDR3 here is CASSETLAGESTQYF. The CDR3 nucleotides are TGTGCCAGCAGCGAGACCCTAGCGGGAGAGTCTACGCAGTATTTT.

The chain is built from TRBV10-3 and TRBJ2-5; D perhaps matches TRBD1 (6 bases). The last part of the DNA fits TRBJ2-7 better; the J call may be wrong. The CDR3 loop spans 13 amino acids. The germline V gene has CDR1 ENHRY and CDR2 SYGVKD. CDR3: CATRTETPYEQYF. The CDR3 nucleotides read TGTGCCACCAGGACAGAAACACCCTACGAGCAGTACTTC.

The chain recombines TRBV6-5 with TRBJ2-7; 9 bases agree with TRBD1. The CDR3 length is 15 residues. Germline values: CDR1 MNHEY, CDR2 SVGAGI. V dropped 1 base and J dropped 2; count of bases not matched to a gene: 3. CDR3 in amino acids: CASSYLGQGPYEQYF. The DNA for the CDR3 is TGTGCCAGCAGTTACTTGGGACAGGGTCCCTACGAGCAGTACTTC.

This sequence joins TRBV7-2 and TRBJ2-7; D remains ambiguous. V was shortened by 0 bases and J by 0 bases, with 9 bases between the two germline ends. This CDR3 contains 15 residues. Germline V gene lookup returns CDR1 SGHTA and CDR2 FQGNSA. The CDR3 here is CASSLAQLVSYEQYF. For the CDR3, the DNA is TGTGCCAGCAGCTTAGCCCAACTCGTCTCCTACGAGCAGTACTTC.